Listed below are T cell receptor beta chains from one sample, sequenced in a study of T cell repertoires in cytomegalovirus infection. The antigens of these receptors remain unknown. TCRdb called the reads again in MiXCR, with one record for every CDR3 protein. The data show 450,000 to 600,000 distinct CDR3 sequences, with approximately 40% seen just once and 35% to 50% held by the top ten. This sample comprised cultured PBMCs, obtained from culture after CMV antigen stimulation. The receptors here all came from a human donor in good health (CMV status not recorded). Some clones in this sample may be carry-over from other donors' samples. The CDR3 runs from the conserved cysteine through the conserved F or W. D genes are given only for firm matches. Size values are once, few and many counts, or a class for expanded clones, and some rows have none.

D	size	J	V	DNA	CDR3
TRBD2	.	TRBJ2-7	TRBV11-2	TGTGCCAGCAGCTTGGGACTAGCGGGCAGAGCCTACGAGCAGTACTTC	CASSLGLAGRAYEQYF
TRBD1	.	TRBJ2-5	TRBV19	TGTGCCAGTAGTATTCGGACAGGGGAATACCAAGAGACCCAGTACTTC	CASSIRTGEYQETQYF
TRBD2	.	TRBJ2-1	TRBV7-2	TGTGCCAGCAGCTTAGGGTCAGCGGGGGGAGGTGAGCAGTTCTTC	CASSLGSAGGGEQFF
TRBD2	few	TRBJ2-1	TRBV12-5	TGTGCTAGTGGTTTCCCCGTTCGACCTCGCGGGAGTTTGGATGAGCAGTTCTTC	CASGFPVRPRGSLDEQFF
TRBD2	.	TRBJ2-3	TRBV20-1	TGCAGTGCTAGTCGCCCCGGGGGGAGGGGATTCGTGGATACGCAGTATTTT	CSASRPGGRGFVDTQYF
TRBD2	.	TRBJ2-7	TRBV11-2	TGTGCCAGCAGCTTAAGGGCCCCCGCACTAGCGGGAGAAAAGGGCTACGAGCAGTACTTC	CASSLRAPALAGEKGYEQYF
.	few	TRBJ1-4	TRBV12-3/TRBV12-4	TGTGCCAGCAGTTTGGGGGTCCCCCGGCGAAAACTGTTTTTT	CASSLGVPRRKLFF
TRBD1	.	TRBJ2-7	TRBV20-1	TGCAGTGCCTACCCCGGACAGGGTTACGAGCAGTACTTC	CSAYPGQGYEQYF
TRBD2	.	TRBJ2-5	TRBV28	TGTGCCACTACGACTAGCGGGAGGCAAGAGACCCAGTACTTC	CATTTSGRQETQYF
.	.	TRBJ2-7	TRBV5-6	TGTGCCAGCAGCGCATTTAGCGGCACCCCATCCTACGAGCAGTACTTC	CASSAFSGTPSYEQYF
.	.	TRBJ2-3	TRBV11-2	TGTGCCAGCACCCCGGGCCCGCCTAGCACAGATACGCAGTATTTT	CASTPGPPSTDTQYF
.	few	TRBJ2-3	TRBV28	TGTGCCAGCAGTTTTCAACACTTCACAGATACGCAGTATTTT	CASSFQHFTDTQYF
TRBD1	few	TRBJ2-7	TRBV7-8	TGTGCCAGCAGCCCCGTTCCGGGACAGGCCTACGAGCAGTACTTC	CASSPVPGQAYEQYF
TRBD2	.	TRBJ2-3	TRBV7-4	TGTGCCAGCAGCTTGACGGGGGGTTTCGCAGATACGCAGTATTTT	CASSLTGGFADTQYF
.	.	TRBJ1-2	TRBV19	TGTGCCAGTACCGAATCCGCCGGGACTCCTTACTATGGCTACACCTTC	CASTESAGTPYYGYTF
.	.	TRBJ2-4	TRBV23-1	TGCGCCAGCATTACGGAGGGGGCAACGCTAGCCAAAAACATTCAGTACTTC	CASITEGATLAKNIQYF
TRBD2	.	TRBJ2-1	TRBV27	TGTGCCAGCAGTCTGTGGGGAGGGGCGTACAATGAGCAGTTCTTC	CASSLWGGAYNEQFF
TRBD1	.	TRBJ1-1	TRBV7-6	TGTGCCAGCAGCCCCACGGACAGGGGATCCCTGAACACTGAAGCTTTCTTT	CASSPTDRGSLNTEAFF
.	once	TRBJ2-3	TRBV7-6	TGTGCCAGCAGCTTAGGCGGGGTCTTTACAGATACGCAGTATTTT	CASSLGGVFTDTQYF
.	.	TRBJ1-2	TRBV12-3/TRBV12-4	TGTGCCAGCAGGCGGGACATCCTAGTTGGCGGCTACACCTTC	CASRRDILVGGYTF
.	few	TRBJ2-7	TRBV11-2	TGTGCCAGCAGCTTAGTACTGGGACAAACCTACGAGCAGTACTTC	CASSLVLGQTYEQYF
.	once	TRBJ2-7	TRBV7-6	TGTGCCAGCAGCTTAGGAGAGGGGTTCTACGAGCAGTACTTC	CASSLGEGFYEQYF
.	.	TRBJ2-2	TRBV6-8	TGTGCCAGCAGCAACCTCTTTGGGTCTCAGGGATACGGGGAGCTGTTTTTT	CASSNLFGSQGYGELFF
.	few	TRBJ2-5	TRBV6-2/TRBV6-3	TGTGCCAGCAGACCACCGACAAGACCAAAACAGGAGACCCAGTACTTC	CASRPPTRPKQETQYF
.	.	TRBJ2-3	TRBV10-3	TGTGCCATCAGTGAGTCGACTCCCCCGGGGGATACGCAGTATTTT	CAISESTPPGDTQYF
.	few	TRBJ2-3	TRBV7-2	TGTGCCAGCAGCTTAGTTGTGGGGTATAGCACAGATACGCAGTATTTT	CASSLVVGYSTDTQYF
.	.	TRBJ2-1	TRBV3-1	TGTGCCAGCAGCCAAAATCCAGCGGCTAACAATGAGCAGTTCTTC	CASSQNPAANNEQFF
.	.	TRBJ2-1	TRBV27	TGTGCCAGCAGTACGGACGGGAGCTCCTACAATGAGCAGTTCTTC	CASSTDGSSYNEQFF
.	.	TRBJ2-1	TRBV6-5	TGTGCCAGCAGTTACTGCTCAGGGACCTGCTCTGAGCAGTTCTTC	CASSYCSGTCSEQFF
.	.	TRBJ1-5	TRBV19	TGTGCCAGTAGGAGCCAAGGGACCGCCCTTGGAAGCAATCAGCCCCAGCATTTT	CASRSQGTALGSNQPQHF
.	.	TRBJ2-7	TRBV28	TGTGCCAGCAGTCACCGGATAGCGCCGTACGAGCAGTACTTC	CASSHRIAPYEQYF
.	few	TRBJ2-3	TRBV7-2	TGTGCCAGCAGTTCCTCGGCGGGCCTAACGCAGTATTTT	CASSSSAGLTQYF
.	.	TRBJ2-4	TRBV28	TGTGCCAGCGGCGGCGAGGGGAAAAAAAACATTCAGTACTTC	CASGGEGKKNIQYF
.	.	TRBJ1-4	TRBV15	TGTGCCACCAGCAGACCACCGGGACACCGACTAATTTTT	CATSRPPGHRLIF